This is a list of T cell receptor beta chains from one sample in a study of blood T cell repertoires in COVID-19. Generated by immunoSEQ multiplex PCR, the TCRdb table keeps only in-frame clones and is missing some. The repertoire holds roughly 150,000 clones, about nine tenths seen once, with approximately 6.5% in the top ten. Material: peripheral blood. The receptors were sampled from a man older than 75 with acute or convalescent COVID-19. CDR3s leave out the opening cysteine and the closing phenylalanine or tryptophan.

j_gene	v_gene	CDR3aa
TRBJ2-2	TRBV10-1	ASRGTGERGGRGGELF
TRBJ2-7	TRBV5-1	ASSLSIRQGYYEQY
TRBJ1-1	TRBV18	ASSGDRDTEAF
TRBJ1-2	TRBV5-6	ASSWDARDPRREGYT
TRBJ2-7	TRBV7-9	ASSPGLAGDTYEQY
TRBJ2-3	TRBV5-1	ASSLDGTSALGTDTQY
TRBJ2-7	TRBV4-1	ASSSRQGVSYEQY
TRBJ2-5	TRBV5-1	ASSFRSPFQETQY
TRBJ2-5	TRBV11-2	ASSLGVAGGKGTQY
TRBJ1-4	TRBV30	AWSGAPAATNEKLF
TRBJ2-1	TRBV5-1	ASSLRQGVHNEQF
TRBJ2-1	TRBV27	ASSYSPGGSSYNEQF
TRBJ1-1	TRBV5-1	ASSTGQGNTEAF
TRBJ2-6	TRBV23-1	ASSQPTGPSSGANVLT